The 8 T cell receptor beta chains listed next were all sequenced from one sample in a study of cytotoxic CD8 clonotypes in ibrutinib-treated CLL. Clones were read by immunoSEQ multiplex PCR, and TCRdb kept only the in-frame ones, dropping some. Of 65,000 to 95,000 clones listed, around 83% are singletons. This specimen consisted of PBMCs, obtained before ibrutinib treatment. The receptor set was obtained from a human donor with chronic lymphocytic leukemia.

The V call is TRBV6-5, the J call TRBJ1-1; no reliable D call. CDR1 and CDR2 from the germline V gene are MNHEY and SVGAGI. Trimming left V 3 bases short and J 7 bases short, with 15 bases between. CDR3 size: 14 residues. CDR3 residues: CASSYATGYYEAFF. The CDR3 DNA reads TGTGCCAGCAGTTATGCTACGGGGTATTATGAAGCTTTCTTT.

There are a few counts of this clone. This CDR3 reads CASSVISSGANVLTF. The CDR3 DNA is TGTGCCAGCAGCGTAATAAGCTCTGGGGCCAACGTCCTGACTTTC. The chain recombines TRBV9 with TRBJ2-6; D gene uncertain. This CDR3 is built from 15 residues. Trimming stripped 1 base from V and 0 bases from J, with 5 bases between. The germline V gene encodes CDR1 SGDLS and CDR2 YYNGEE. Supplemented by reference TRBV9 and TRBJ2-6, the full variable domain reads DSGVTQTPKHLITATGQRVTLRCSPRSGDLSVYWYQQSLDQGLQFLIQYYNGEERAKGNILERFSAQQFPDLHSELNLSSLELGDSALYFCASSVISSGANVLTFGAGSRLTVL.

The rearrangement joins TRBV7-2 to TRBJ2-3, with 9 bases fitting TRBD1. The CDR3 runs 15 residues. With V trimmed by 5 bases and J by 5 bases, 8 bases remained unmatched. Germline CDR1 reads SGHTA; CDR2 reads FQGNSA. In nucleotides, the CDR3 is TGTGCCAGCAGCCCACCGGGACAGGGTCTAGATACGCAGTATTTT. Translation: CASSPPGQGLDTQYF.

To note about this clone: An end of the junction does not agree with germline; a read error may underlie this. The V call is TRBV6-5, the J call TRBJ1-1; no firm D call. The CDR3 extends over 13 amino acids. Germline lookup yields CDR1 MNHEY and CDR2 SVGAGI. CDR3 nucleotides: TGTGCCAGCAGGCTACTTCAGAACGCTGAAGCTTTCTTT. Translated: CASRLLQNAEAFF.

The chain carries TRBV18 and TRBJ2-7; D is uncertain. This CDR3 spans 15 amino acids. Germline V CDR1 and CDR2: KGHSH, LQKENI. The V end was cut by 2 bases, the J end by 0 bases, with 11 bases between. DNA of the CDR3: TGTGCCAGCTCACCAATTCATATCCCCTCCTACGAGCAGTACTTC. Translating gives CASSPIHIPSYEQYF.

The gene calls are TRBV19 and TRBJ2-4, with D hard to call. The length of the CDR3 is 13 residues. V was cut by 4 bases and J by 7 bases, with 11 bases left in between. Per germline, CDR1 LNHDA and CDR2 SQIVND (reference sequence). CDR3 region: CASSRQAENIQYF. The CDR3 coding sequence is TGTGCCAGTAGTAGGCAGGCCGAGAACATTCAGTACTTC. Combining the CDR3 with reference TRBV19 and TRBJ2-4 gives the whole variable domain DGGITQSPKYLFRKEGQNVTLSCEQNLNHDAMYWYRQDPGQGLRLIYYSQIVNDFQKGDIAEGYSVSREKKESFPLTVTSAQKNPTAFYLCASSRQAENIQYFGAGTRLSVL.

Only one count was recorded for this clone. The rearrangement uses TRBV7-9 and TRBJ1-1; D is unresolved. CDR1 is SEHNR and CDR2 is FQNEAQ in the germline V gene (reference sequence). Trimming shortened V by 2 bases and J by 1 base, and 17 bases separated the two germline ends. This CDR3 region has 17 residues. The DNA of the CDR3 is TGTGCCAGCAGCTTATTTTGGGTGACCGGGGAGAACACTGAAGCTTTCTTT. Translating it yields CASSLFWVTGENTEAFF.

The chain uses TRBV6-5 and TRBJ1-1; no firm D call. The CDR3 consists of 13 residues. V lost 6 bases to trimming and J lost 4 bases, with 12 bases between them. Germline V gene lookup returns CDR1 MNHEY and CDR2 SVGAGI. Here the CDR3 DNA reads TGTGCCAGCAGGCGCCCCGCGGGCACTGAAGCTTTCTTT. As protein: CASRRPAGTEAFF.